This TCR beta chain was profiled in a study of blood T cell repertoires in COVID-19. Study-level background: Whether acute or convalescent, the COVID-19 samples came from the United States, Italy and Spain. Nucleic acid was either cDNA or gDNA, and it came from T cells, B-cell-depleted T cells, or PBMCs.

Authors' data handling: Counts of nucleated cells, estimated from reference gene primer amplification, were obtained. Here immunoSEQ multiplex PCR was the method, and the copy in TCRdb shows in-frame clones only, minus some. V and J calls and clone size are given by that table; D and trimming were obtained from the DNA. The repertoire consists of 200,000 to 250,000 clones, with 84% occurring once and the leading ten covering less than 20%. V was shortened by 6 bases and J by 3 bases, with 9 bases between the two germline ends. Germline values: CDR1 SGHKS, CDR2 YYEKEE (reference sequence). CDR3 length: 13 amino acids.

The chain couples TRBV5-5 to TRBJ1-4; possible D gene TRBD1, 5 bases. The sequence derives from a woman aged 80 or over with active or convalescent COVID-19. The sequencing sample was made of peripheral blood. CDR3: CASMWGANEKLFF. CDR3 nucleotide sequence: TGTGCCAGCATGTGGGGGGCTAATGAAAAACTGTTTTTT.